The 28 T cell receptor beta chains presented below share a single source sample, sequenced in a study of cytomegalovirus exposure and HLA in healthy donors (dated by TCRdb to about 2017). Library generation was performed with the immunoSEQ multiplex PCR assay. For the multiplex PCR, a mixture combining 60 forward primers for TCR Vbeta segments and 13 reverse primers for TCR Jbeta segments was used. TCRdb carries this immuneACCESS record with in-frame sequences only. Its versions omit some clonotypes, under half of them owing to an unresolved V gene in the studies checked, with the rest unexplained. Per the sample table, the count is 70,000 to 100,000 clones. Jointly, the top ten make up about 4.1% of the sample. Sequenced material: PBMCs. These receptors all come from a man aged 18-30 years in good health and CMV-seropositive.

The chain links TRBV9 to TRBJ1-2; D not resolved. Trimming stripped 4 bases from V and 0 bases from J, with 13 bases between. This CDR3 is 15 amino acids long. Germline lookup yields CDR1 SGDLS and CDR2 YYNGEE. The CDR3 here is CASSMSPIPNYGYTF. CDR3 nucleotide sequence: TGTGCCAGCAGCATGAGTCCCATCCCTAACTATGGCTACACCTTC.

The DNA for the CDR3 is TGTGCCAGCAGCCAAAACACAGGGAGTAGTTCCGGGGAGCTGTTTTTT. This encodes CASSQNTGSSSGELFF. The V and J genes are TRBV4-2 and TRBJ2-2; TRBD1 is a possible D gene (6 bases). The CDR3 loop spans 16 amino acids. Germline CDR1 LGHNA, CDR2 YNFKEQ. V lost 2 bases, J lost 6 bases, and 16 bases lay in between.

V usage is TRBV19 and J usage is TRBJ2-1, with D maybe TRBD2 (6 bases). With 1 base removed from V and 0 bases from J, the gap between germline ends came to 13 bases. Germline V gene lookup returns CDR1 LNHDA and CDR2 SQIVND (reference sequence). There are 17 residues in the CDR3. The CDR3 bases are TGTGCCAGTAGTATAGTTGCGGGACTTGACTCCTACAATGAGCAGTTCTTC. Its protein is CASSIVAGLDSYNEQFF. The variable domain in full, with the rest retrieved from reference TRBV19 and TRBJ2-1, is DGGITQSPKYLFRKEGQNVTLSCEQNLNHDAMYWYRQDPGQGLRLIYYSQIVNDFQKGDIAEGYSVSREKKESFPLTVTSAQKNPTAFYLCASSIVAGLDSYNEQFFGPGTRLTVL.

The chain employs TRBV6-6 and TRBJ1-1, with 8 bases identical to TRBD1. Germline values: CDR1 MNHNY, CDR2 SVGAGI (reference sequence). V trimming: 6 bases; J trimming: 4 bases; junction bases outside the gene matches: 7. CDR3 length: 14 amino acids. CDR3 bases: TGTGCCAGCAGCCCCGACAGGGGAGGCACTGAAGCTTTCTTT. Its translation is CASSPDRGGTEAFF.

The chain carries TRBV6-5 and TRBJ2-7; D gene uncertain. V lost 2 bases, J lost 2 bases, and 7 bases lay in between. This CDR3 comprises 13 residues. CDR1 is MNHEY, CDR2 SVGAGI, per germline. CDR3 in amino acids: CASSYRPAYEQYF. The CDR3 DNA reads TGTGCCAGCAGTTACCGCCCGGCCTACGAGCAGTACTTC.

The chain uses TRBV30 and TRBJ2-5; 8 bases fit TRBD2. V shed 5 bases and J 4 bases; nucleotides not matched to a gene: 9. Per germline, CDR1 GTSNPN and CDR2 SVGIG (reference sequence). The CDR3 is made up of 14 amino acids. The CDR3 DNA follows: TGTGCCTGGGGCTTGGGACTAGTGCCAGAGACCCAGTACTTC. It translates to CAWGLGLVPETQYF.

V usage is TRBV27 and J usage is TRBJ2-7, with D tentatively TRBD1 (6 bases). Per the germline V gene, CDR1 is MNHEY and CDR2 is SMNVEV (reference sequence). This CDR3 has 14 residues. V was cut by 10 bases and J by 2 bases, with 18 bases left in between. The chain's CDR3 is CATSAPGHPYEQYF. CDR3 DNA: TGTGCCACCTCAGCGCCGGGACACCCCTACGAGCAGTACTTC.

The V call is TRBV20-1, the J call TRBJ2-2; D uncertain. Germline CDR1 DFQATT, CDR2 SNEGSKA (reference sequence). The V end lost 0 bases, the J end lost 9 bases, and 5 bases lay between the germline ends. The CDR3 has 11 residues. The CDR3 is CSARDTRELFF. In DNA form, the CDR3 reads TGCAGTGCTAGAGATACTAGGGAGCTGTTTTTT.

This sequence joins TRBV15 and TRBJ1-5, with D perhaps TRBD1 (5 bases). The CDR3 is 14 residues long. The germline V and J ends were trimmed by 0 bases and 5 bases, with 8 bases remaining between them. Looked up from germline, CDR1 is LNHNV and CDR2 is YYDKDF (reference sequence). The CDR3 loop is CATSRDPGDQPQHF. CDR3 sequence (DNA): TGTGCCACCAGCAGAGATCCGGGGGATCAGCCCCAGCATTTT.

The V and J genes are TRBV7-3 and TRBJ2-5; 12 bases match TRBD2. Trimming removed 4 bases from V and 5 bases from J; junction bases left unmatched: 5. The CDR3 is 15 residues long. Germline loops: CDR1 SGHTA, CDR2 FQGTGA. This chain's CDR3 is CASSSGTSGWETQYF. The CDR3 nucleotides are TGTGCCAGCAGCTCCGGGACTAGCGGGTGGGAGACCCAGTACTTC.

The gene calls are TRBV28 and TRBJ2-2; 8 nucleotides line up with TRBD1. Unmatched junction bases numbered 9, after V lost 5 bases and J lost 7 bases. Looked up from germline, CDR1 is MDHEN and CDR2 is SYDVKM. The CDR3 extends over 15 amino acids. The CDR3: CASSAPQGAGGELFF. The CDR3 DNA reads as TGTGCCAGCAGTGCCCCTCAGGGGGCAGGCGGGGAGCTGTTTTTT. Filled out from reference TRBV28 and TRBJ2-2, the complete variable domain reads DVKVTQSSRYLVKRTGEKVFLECVQDMDHENMFWYRQDPGLGLRLIYFSYDVKMKEKGDIPEGYSVSREKKERFSLILESASTNQTSMYLCASSAPQGAGGELFFGEGSRLTVL.

The chain couples TRBV5-1 to TRBJ1-1; D is undetermined. CDR3 length: 15 residues. The V and J ends lost 3 bases and 0 bases respectively, with 12 bases between them. Germline CDR1 reads SGHRS; CDR2 reads YFSETQ. The DNA of the CDR3 is TGCGCCAGCAGCTGGAGCGAGGGCCTGAACACTGAAGCTTTCTTT. It yields the protein CASSWSEGLNTEAFF.

The chain combines TRBV6-5 with TRBJ1-1, with D unresolved. Germline V gene data show CDR1 as MNHEY and CDR2 as SVGAGI. V lost 0 bases, J lost 5 bases, and 10 bases lay in between. The CDR3 contains 14 residues. The CDR3 reads CASSYSSRGTEAFF. The CDR3 DNA reads TGTGCCAGCAGTTACTCGAGCCGGGGAACTGAAGCTTTCTTT.

The V gene is TRBV5-1, the J gene TRBJ1-2, with no clear D. CDR1 and CDR2 from the germline V gene are SGHRS and YFSETQ. The V gene lost 5 bases and the J gene lost 4 bases, with 15 bases spanning the gap. This CDR3 spans 14 amino acids. The CDR3 sequence is CASRPGVQPYGYTF. The DNA of the CDR3 is TGCGCCAGCAGGCCCGGAGTACAACCCTATGGCTACACCTTC.

This chain connects TRBV2 to TRBJ2-7; a possible D gene is TRBD1 (6 bases). Trimming took off 7 bases at V and 3 bases at J, with 13 bases between the two ends. Germline V lookup: CDR1 SNHLY, CDR2 FYNNEI. This CDR3 region has 13 residues. The DNA for the CDR3 is TGTGCCAGCACCCGGACAGTTATCTACGAGCAGTACTTC. Encoded protein: CASTRTVIYEQYF. Variable domain in full (rest from reference TRBV2 and TRBJ2-7): EPEVTQTPSHQVTQMGQEVILRCVPISNHLYFYWYRQILGQKVEFLVSFYNNEISEKSEIFDDQFSVERPDGSNFTLKIRSTKLEDSAMYFCASTRTVIYEQYFGPGTRLTVT.

The chain uses TRBV7-9 and TRBJ2-6, with D possibly TRBD2 on 6 matching bases. Germline CDR1 reads SEHNR; CDR2 reads FQNEAQ (reference sequence). V shed 1 base and J shed 5 bases, with 9 bases lying between them. This CDR3 comprises 15 residues. As DNA, the CDR3 is TGTGCCAGCAGCTTAGAGGGACTCCGGGCCAACGTCCTGACTTTC. Translation: CASSLEGLRANVLTF.

The rearrangement links TRBV6-1 to TRBJ2-7; 11 positions agree with TRBD2. CDR1 and CDR2 from the germline V gene are MNHNS and SASEGT. The CDR3 sequence is 15 residues long. V lost 4 bases to trimming and J lost 5 bases; unmatched junction nucleotides: 7. CDR3 nucleotide sequence: TGTGCCAGCAGTGGCACTAGCGGGAGCTTTAACGAGCAGTACTTC. Translated: CASSGTSGSFNEQYF.

The chain has TRBV6-1 and TRBJ1-1; tentatively, D is TRBD1 (5 bases). Looked up from germline, CDR1 is MNHNS and CDR2 is SASEGT. The CDR3 has 13 residues. The V end was cut by 7 bases, the J end by 0 bases, with 9 bases between. Written as DNA, the CDR3 is TGTGCCAGCACGGTAGGGGTGAACACTGAAGCTTTCTTT. Its protein is CASTVGVNTEAFF.

V and J are TRBV9 and TRBJ2-7, with D perhaps matching TRBD2 (6 bases). The CDR3 is made up of 15 amino acids. Trimming stripped 0 bases from V and 2 bases from J, with 12 bases between. Germline V gene data show CDR1 as SGDLS and CDR2 as YYNGEE. CDR3 sequence: CASSVGWGEPYEQYF. The CDR3 DNA follows: TGTGCCAGCAGCGTAGGTTGGGGGGAACCCTACGAGCAGTACTTC.

This chain links TRBV2 with TRBJ1-1, with a weak D call TRBD1 (6 bases). The CDR3 runs to 15 residues. Germline values: CDR1 SNHLY, CDR2 FYNNEI. The V end lost 6 bases, the J end lost 4 bases, and 18 bases lay between the germline ends. CDR3 DNA: TGTGCCAGCAGGACCCTCGCGGGGGCGGCCACTGAAGCTTTCTTT. This translates into CASRTLAGAATEAFF. The full variable domain, with the rest looked up from reference TRBV2 and TRBJ1-1, is EPEVTQTPSHQVTQMGQEVILRCVPISNHLYFYWYRQILGQKVEFLVSFYNNEISEKSEIFDDQFSVERPDGSNFTLKIRSTKLEDSAMYFCASRTLAGAATEAFFGQGTRLTVV.

This chain links TRBV4-1 with TRBJ2-3; 14 bases line up with TRBD2. This CDR3 is 15 amino acids long. Per the germline V gene, CDR1 is MGHRA and CDR2 is YSYEKL. V shed 3 bases, J shed 8 bases, and the junction held 4 bases outside the gene matches. In nucleotides, the CDR3 is TGCGCCAGCAGCCAGCCGACTAGCGGGAGGGTTACGCAGTATTTT. Residues: CASSQPTSGRVTQYF.

This chain connects TRBV4-2 to TRBJ1-2; the D gene is possibly TRBD1 (6 bases). This CDR3 region has 18 residues. Germline CDR1 reads LGHNA; CDR2 reads YNFKEQ. The V end lost 0 bases, the J end lost 4 bases, and 21 bases lay between the germline ends. The CDR3 coding sequence is TGTGCCAGCAGCCAAGAGGGGGCAGGGTACCCAATAATCTATGGCTACACCTTC. It translates to CASSQEGAGYPIIYGYTF.

The CDR3 spells CAITTGTENTGELFF. The CDR3 coding sequence is TGTGCCATCACTACCGGGACAGAAAACACCGGGGAGCTGTTTTTT. The chain uses TRBV10-3 and TRBJ2-2; 7 nucleotides match TRBD1. The CDR3 is 15 residues long. Germline V gene data show CDR1 as ENHRY and CDR2 as SYGVKD. The V gene end was trimmed by 7 bases and the J gene end by 2 bases; junction bases not matched to a gene: 7.

The rearrangement uses TRBV28 and TRBJ1-2; no firm D call. The CDR3 is 14 residues long. The germline gives CDR1 MDHEN, CDR2 SYDVKM. V lost 3 bases and J lost 4, with 12 bases in between. The CDR3 DNA sequence: TGTGCCAGCAGTTTTAGAGCTCGAGGCTATGGCTACACCTTC. Its protein is CASSFRARGYGYTF.

The chain combines TRBV5-6 with TRBJ2-7, with TRBD1 matching 10 bases. This CDR3 has 16 amino acids. Germline CDR1 and CDR2: SGHDT and YYEEEE. Trimming cost V 4 bases and J 3 bases; bases outside gene matches: 10. The CDR3 protein is CASSPRAGTGDYEQYF. The CDR3 DNA is TGTGCCAGCAGCCCGAGGGCCGGGACAGGGGACTACGAGCAGTACTTC.

V and J are TRBV19 and TRBJ2-5; 9 bases are shared with TRBD2. This CDR3 region has 17 residues. Germline V gene lookup returns CDR1 LNHDA and CDR2 SQIVND (reference sequence). The trim removed 3 bases at V and 5 bases at J, leaving 13 bases unmatched. CDR3 nucleotides: TGTGCCAGTAGTATGTGGGCTGCGGGAGGGCCTCGGGAGACCCAGTACTTC. Amino acid sequence: CASSMWAAGGPRETQYF. Supplemented by reference TRBV19 and TRBJ2-5, the full variable domain reads DGGITQSPKYLFRKEGQNVTLSCEQNLNHDAMYWYRQDPGQGLRLIYYSQIVNDFQKGDIAEGYSVSREKKESFPLTVTSAQKNPTAFYLCASSMWAAGGPRETQYFGPGTRLLVL.

V gene TRBV6-6 combines with J gene TRBJ1-6; 7 nucleotides agree with TRBD1. Trimming took 2 bases from V and 6 from J; bases not matched to a gene: 7. This CDR3 comprises 16 residues. From germline, CDR1 is MNHNY and CDR2 SVGAGI (reference sequence). The CDR3 sequence: CASSYTPGQLNSPLHF. CDR3 coding DNA: TGTGCCAGCAGTTACACGCCGGGACAGCTTAATTCACCCCTCCACTTT.

The V and J genes are TRBV6-1 and TRBJ1-5; D possibly corresponds to TRBD1 (5 bases). V was pared by 6 bases and J by 4 bases, with 10 bases between. The CDR3 covers 13 residues. Per germline, CDR1 MNHNS and CDR2 SASEGT. CDR3 in DNA: TGTGCCAGCAGCCCCGGGGGGAATCAGCCCCAGCATTTT. Its translation: CASSPGGNQPQHF.